The next 12 T cell receptor beta chains were all read from a single sample in a study of T cell repertoires in ileal Crohn's disease. This sample's time point: neoterminal ileum biopsy at postoperative endoscopy, about 6 months after surgery. TCRdb keeps only in-frame clones here, not all; method: immunoSEQ multiplex PCR. The profile covers about 3,700 clones, with about 70% appearing a single time and roughly 8% taken by the ten largest. Sequenced sample: ileal tissue. Receptor source: an adult with Crohn's disease.

V and J are TRBV6-5 and TRBJ2-1; TRBD2 matches 11 bases. CDR3 length: 16 residues. The junction had 7 bases not matched to a gene; V was cut back by 4 bases and J by 5 bases. Germline V lookup: CDR1 MNHEY, CDR2 SVGAGI. The DNA of the CDR3 is TGTGCCAGCAGTTCGACCGGGACTAGCGGAGACAATGAGCAGTTCTTC. Translating gives CASSSTGTSGDNEQFF.

This chain joins TRBV11-3 and TRBJ2-5; TRBD2 aligns across 10 bases. The length of the CDR3 is 18 residues. CDR1 SGHNT and CDR2 YENEEA come from the germline V gene. J gave up 0 bases and V 4 bases, and 11 bases lay outside the gene matches. In DNA form, the CDR3 reads TGTGCCAGCAGCTCGTCATTTAGCGGGGGGCCGGACCAAGAGACCCAGTACTTC. Protein product: CASSSSFSGGPDQETQYF.

This chain connects TRBV5-1 to TRBJ2-6, with unresolved D. The CDR3 spans 16 residues. The V and J ends lost 4 bases and 0 bases respectively, with 11 bases between them. Germline CDR1 is SGHRS and CDR2 is YFSETQ. CDR3 bases: TGCGCCAGCAGCCCGGAGCCGAACTCTGGGGCCAACGTCCTGACTTTC. Its translation: CASSPEPNSGANVLTF.

V gene TRBV27 combines with J gene TRBJ1-2; 8 nucleotides align to TRBD1. The CDR3 runs 14 residues. The V gene's germline CDR1 is MNHEY and CDR2 SMNVEV (reference sequence). The J segment lost 3 bases and the V segment lost 4 bases, leaving 4 bases of the junction unmatched. CDR3 DNA sequence: TGTGCCAGCAGTTCCGCGGACAGGGACTATGGCTACACCTTC. Translating it yields CASSSADRDYGYTF.

This chain connects TRBV7-9 to TRBJ1-2, with D hard to call. Trimming removed 5 bases at V and 8 bases at J, with 18 bases between. Germline lookup yields CDR1 SEHNR and CDR2 FQNEAQ (reference sequence). CDR3 length equals 14 residues. The CDR3 coding sequence is TGTGCCAGCAGCCCCGACACACCCTCCCGAGGCTACACCTTC. Translated, it gives CASSPDTPSRGYTF. Full variable domain (outside the CDR3, taken from reference TRBV7-9 and TRBJ1-2): DTGVSQNPRHKITKRGQNVTFRCDPISEHNRLYWYRQTLGQGPEFLTYFQNEAQLEKSRLLSDRFSAERPKGSFSTLEIQRTEQGDSAMYLCASSPDTPSRGYTFGSGTRLTVV.

The genes are TRBV5-1 and TRBJ1-3; 8 bases are a match to TRBD1. From germline, CDR1 is SGHRS and CDR2 YFSETQ. V was pared by 3 bases and J by 6 bases, with 11 bases of the junction left unmatched. This CDR3 comprises 16 residues. The CDR3 loop is CASSSSPGQGTNTIYF. In DNA, the CDR3 is TGCGCCAGCAGCTCCTCACCAGGACAGGGTACAAACACCATATATTTT.

The chain couples TRBV27 to TRBJ2-1, with unresolved D. The germline gives CDR1 MNHEY, CDR2 SMNVEV (reference sequence). The CDR3 consists of 13 residues. V was clipped by 2 bases and J by 3 bases, with 5 bases between them. Here the CDR3 DNA reads TGTGCCAGCAGTTTACACAACTACAATGAGCAGTTCTTC. This codes for CASSLHNYNEQFF.

This rearrangement joins TRBV28 to TRBJ1-2; 8 bases map to TRBD1. The CDR3 length is 13 residues. Per germline, CDR1 MDHEN and CDR2 SYDVKM. V was pared by 7 bases and J by 8 bases, with 9 bases of the junction left unmatched. The CDR3 bases are TGTGCCAGCATTTCGGGACAGGCGGTGGGCTACACCTTC. Protein sequence: CASISGQAVGYTF.

This sequence joins TRBV11-2 and TRBJ2-3, with D tentatively TRBD1 (6 bases). The length of the CDR3 is 14 residues. Germline V gives CDR1 SGHAT, CDR2 FQNNGV. V lost 3 bases and J lost 5, with 12 bases in between. For the CDR3, the DNA is TGTGCCAGCAGCTTTTGGCAACAGGGAGATACGCAGTATTTT. Translating it yields CASSFWQQGDTQYF.

V is TRBV10-3 and J is TRBJ2-7; D call uncertain. The germline V gene has CDR1 ENHRY and CDR2 SYGVKD. This CDR3 region has 12 residues. Trimming took 8 bases from V and 2 from J, leaving 10 bases between them. CDR3 in DNA: TGTGCCATCGGGCAGGCTGCCTACGAGCAGTACTTC. Translation gives CAIGQAAYEQYF.

The chain uses TRBV30 and TRBJ1-1; the match to TRBD1 covers 7 bases. Germline V gives CDR1 GTSNPN, CDR2 SVGIG (reference sequence). V trimming: 2 bases; J trimming: 1 base; junction bases outside the gene matches: 4. This CDR3 spans 14 amino acids. The CDR3 here is CAWSPTGKNTEAFF. As DNA, the CDR3 is TGTGCCTGGAGTCCGACAGGGAAGAACACTGAAGCTTTCTTT.

V is TRBV30 and J is TRBJ1-4; no reliable D call. Germline CDR1 and CDR2: GTSNPN and SVGIG (reference sequence). The length of the CDR3 is 16 residues. V shed 3 bases and J shed 0 bases, with 14 bases lying between them. This CDR3 reads CAWSPALLSTNEKLFF. The CDR3, as DNA: TGTGCCTGGAGCCCGGCCCTACTATCAACTAATGAAAAACTGTTTTTT.